The rows below give T cell receptor beta chains drawn from one sample of a study of early T cells in non-severe SARS-CoV-2 infection. TCRdb redid the calling of the 5' RACE reads with MiXCR, one entry per CDR3 protein. The repertoire holds tens of thousands of distinct CDR3 sequences, approximately 5.2% seen once, with around 5% in the top ten. The sample taken for sequencing was whole blood. These TCRs come from an adult who was a healthcare worker with PCR-confirmed SARS-CoV-2 infection or an uninfected control (not recorded which). The CDR3 runs from the conserved cysteine through the conserved F or W. A D gene is named only where the DNA matches it firmly. Clone size is given for some rows only: seen once, a few or many times, or a class if the clone is expanded.

CASSLTHSGTGGVNQPQHF,TGTGCCAGCAGTCTAACTCACTCCGGGACAGGGGGCGTCAATCAGCCCCAGCATTTT,TRBJ1-5,TRBV6-1,many,TRBD1
CASSQTGTSFRRTQYF,TGCGCCAGCAGCCAGACCGGGACCTCTTTCAGGCGGACCCAGTACTTC,TRBJ2-5,TRBV5-1,few,.
CASSLRAGYNEQFF,TGTGCCAGCAGTTTAAGGGCAGGGTACAATGAGCAGTTCTTC,TRBJ2-1,TRBV27,many,.
CASSSLAGGPYNEQFF,TGTGCCAGTAGTAGTTTAGCGGGAGGGCCCTACAATGAGCAGTTCTTC,TRBJ2-1,TRBV19,many,TRBD2
CASSLPQETQYF,TGCGCCAGCAGCTTGCCCCAAGAGACCCAGTACTTC,TRBJ2-5,TRBV5-1,few,.
CASSGGTGITEAFF,TGCGCCAGCAGCGGGGGAACAGGGATCACTGAAGCTTTCTTT,TRBJ1-1,TRBV5-1,few,.
CASRGAWLADWDEQFF,TGTGCCAGCAGGGGGGCTTGGCTAGCGGACTGGGATGAGCAGTTCTTC,TRBJ2-1,TRBV7-2,many,.
CASSLVRLVKYNEQFF,TGCGCCAGCAGCCTGGTACGCCTTGTCAAGTACAATGAGCAGTTCTTC,TRBJ2-1,TRBV4-1,many,.
CASRGTSGRAREQFF,TGTGCCAGCAGAGGGACTAGCGGGAGGGCCCGTGAGCAGTTCTTC,TRBJ2-1,TRBV2,.,TRBD2
CASSVTGTGVNQPQHF,TGTGCCAGCAGTGTAACCGGGACAGGGGTCAATCAGCCCCAGCATTTT,TRBJ1-5,TRBV27,many,TRBD1
CASEASGRTYNEQFF,TGTGCCAGCGAGGCTAGCGGGCGTACCTACAATGAGCAGTTCTTC,TRBJ2-1,TRBV7-6,.,TRBD2
CASSFRAGYLGELFF,TGTGCCAGCAGTTTTAGGGCGGGATACCTCGGGGAGCTGTTTTTT,TRBJ2-2,TRBV28,many,.
CASSETSADGNTIYF,TGTGCCAGCAGTGAAACATCGGCAGACGGAAACACCATATATTTT,TRBJ1-3,TRBV6-1,many,.
CASSRQFHEQFF,TGTGCCAGTAGCAGACAGTTCCATGAGCAGTTCTTC,TRBJ2-1,TRBV19,many,.
CASSLGWGPNQPQHF,TGTGCCAGCAGTTTAGGTTGGGGACCTAATCAGCCCCAGCATTTT,TRBJ1-5,TRBV12-3/TRBV12-4,many,.
CASSIGRYTTDTQYF,TGTGCCAGTAGTATAGGGCGGTACACCACAGATACGCAGTATTTT,TRBJ2-3,TRBV19,.,.
CSALGAAGNQETQYF,TGCAGTGCCCTCGGGGCCGCGGGTAACCAAGAGACCCAGTACTTC,TRBJ2-5,TRBV20-1,many,.
CARGIGTSRVDEQFF,TGCGCCAGGGGAATCGGGACTAGTCGTGTCGATGAGCAGTTCTTC,TRBJ2-1,TRBV23-1,many,TRBD2
CASSQDATGPRGETQYF,TGCGCCAGCAGCCAAGATGCTACAGGGCCCCGGGGAGAGACCCAGTACTTC,TRBJ2-5,TRBV4-1,many,.
CASRTGTYTDTQYF,TGTGCCAGCAGGACCGGGACTTACACAGATACGCAGTATTTT,TRBJ2-3,TRBV6-5,many,.